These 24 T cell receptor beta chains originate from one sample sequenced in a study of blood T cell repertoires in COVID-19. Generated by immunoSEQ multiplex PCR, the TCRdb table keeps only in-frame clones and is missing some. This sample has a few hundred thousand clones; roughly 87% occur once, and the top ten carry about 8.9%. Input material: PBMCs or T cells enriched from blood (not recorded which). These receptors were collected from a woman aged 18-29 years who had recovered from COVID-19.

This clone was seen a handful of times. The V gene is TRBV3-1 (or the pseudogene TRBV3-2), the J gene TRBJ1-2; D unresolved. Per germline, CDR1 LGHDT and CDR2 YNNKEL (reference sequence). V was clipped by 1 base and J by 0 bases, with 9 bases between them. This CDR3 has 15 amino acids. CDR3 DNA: TGTGCCAGCAGCCAAGGAGGGATACCTAACTATGGCTACACCTTC. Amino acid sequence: CASSQGGIPNYGYTF.

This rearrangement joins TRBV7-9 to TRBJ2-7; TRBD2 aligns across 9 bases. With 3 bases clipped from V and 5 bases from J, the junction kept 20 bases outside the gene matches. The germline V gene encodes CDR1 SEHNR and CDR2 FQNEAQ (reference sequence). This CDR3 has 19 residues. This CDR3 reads CASSFFVIFGSGRSDEQYF. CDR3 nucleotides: TGTGCCAGCAGCTTTTTCGTTATTTTCGGTAGCGGGAGAAGCGACGAGCAGTACTTC.

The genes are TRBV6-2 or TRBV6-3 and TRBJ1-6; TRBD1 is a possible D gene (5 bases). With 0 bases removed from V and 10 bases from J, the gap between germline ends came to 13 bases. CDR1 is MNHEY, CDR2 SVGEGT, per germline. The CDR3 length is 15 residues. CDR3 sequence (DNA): TGTGCCAGCAGTTACTCGAATGGGGCTGGATCACCCCTCCACTTT. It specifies CASSYSNGAGSPLHF.

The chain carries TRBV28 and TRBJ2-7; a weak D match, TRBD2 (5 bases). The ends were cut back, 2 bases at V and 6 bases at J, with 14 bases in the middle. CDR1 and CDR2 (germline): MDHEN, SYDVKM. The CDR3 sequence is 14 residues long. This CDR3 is CASSLRLQRGEQYF. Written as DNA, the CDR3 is TGTGCCAGCAGTTTAAGGCTCCAACGGGGCGAGCAGTACTTC. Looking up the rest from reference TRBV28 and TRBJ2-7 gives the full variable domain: DVKVTQSSRYLVKRTGEKVFLECVQDMDHENMFWYRQDPGLGLRLIYFSYDVKMKEKGDIPEGYSVSREKKERFSLILESASTNQTSMYLCASSLRLQRGEQYFGPGTRLTVT.

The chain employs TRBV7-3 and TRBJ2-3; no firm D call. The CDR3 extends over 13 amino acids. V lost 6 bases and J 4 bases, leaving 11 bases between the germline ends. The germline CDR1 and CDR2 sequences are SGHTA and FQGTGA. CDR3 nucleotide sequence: TGTGCCAGCAGGAGAAATTTAGCAGATACGCAGTATTTT. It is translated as CASRRNLADTQYF.

DNA for the CDR3: TGTGCCAGCAGTCCCAGGGGAAGGAGCAATCAGCCCCAGCATTTT. This encodes CASSPRGRSNQPQHF. The chain employs TRBV28 and TRBJ1-5; D is possibly TRBD1 (6 bases). Trimming left V 5 bases short and J 1 base short, with 12 bases between. Germline CDR1 is MDHEN and CDR2 is SYDVKM. This CDR3 is built from 15 residues. The variable domain in full, completed from reference TRBV28 and TRBJ1-5, reads DVKVTQSSRYLVKRTGEKVFLECVQDMDHENMFWYRQDPGLGLRLIYFSYDVKMKEKGDIPEGYSVSREKKERFSLILESASTNQTSMYLCASSPRGRSNQPQHFGDGTRLSIL.

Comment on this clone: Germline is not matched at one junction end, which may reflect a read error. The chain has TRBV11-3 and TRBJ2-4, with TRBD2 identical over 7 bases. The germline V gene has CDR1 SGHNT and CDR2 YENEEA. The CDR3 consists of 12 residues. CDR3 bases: TGTGCCAGCAGCTTAGCGGGAGGCACCGTACACTTC. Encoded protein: CASSLAGGTVHF.

The CDR3 protein is CASSQAPNYGYTF. CDR3 DNA sequence: TGCGCCAGCAGCCAGGCTCCCAACTATGGCTACACCTTC. The chain couples TRBV5-1 to TRBJ1-2; D unresolved. V was cut by 4 bases and J by 2 bases, with 9 bases left in between. Per the germline V gene, CDR1 is SGHRS and CDR2 is YFSETQ. The CDR3 covers 13 residues.

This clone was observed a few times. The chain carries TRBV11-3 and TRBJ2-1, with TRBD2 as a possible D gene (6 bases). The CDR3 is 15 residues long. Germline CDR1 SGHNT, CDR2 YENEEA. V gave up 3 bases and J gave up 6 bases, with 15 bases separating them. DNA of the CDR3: TGTGCCAGCAGCTTGTTCACGGGAGAGGGCAATGAGCAGTTCTTC. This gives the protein CASSLFTGEGNEQFF.

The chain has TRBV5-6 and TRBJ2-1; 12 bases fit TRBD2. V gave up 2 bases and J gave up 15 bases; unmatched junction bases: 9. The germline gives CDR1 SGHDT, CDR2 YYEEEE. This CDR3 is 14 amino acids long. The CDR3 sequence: CASSLWASGGDAFF. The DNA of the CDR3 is TGTGCCAGCAGCTTATGGGCTAGCGGGGGGGACGCGTTCTTC.

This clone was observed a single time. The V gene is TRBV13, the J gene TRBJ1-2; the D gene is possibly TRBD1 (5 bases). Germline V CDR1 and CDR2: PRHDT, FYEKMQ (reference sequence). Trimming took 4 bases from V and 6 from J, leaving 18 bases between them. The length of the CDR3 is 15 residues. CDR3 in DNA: TGTGCCAGCAGCTGGCAGGGTCCATATTTCGATGGCTACACCTTC. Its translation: CASSWQGPYFDGYTF.

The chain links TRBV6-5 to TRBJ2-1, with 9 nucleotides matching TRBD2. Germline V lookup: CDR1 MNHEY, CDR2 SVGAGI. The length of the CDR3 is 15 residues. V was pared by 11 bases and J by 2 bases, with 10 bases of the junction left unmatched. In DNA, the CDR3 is TGTGCCTGCGAGGGGGGACTAGCCGCCTACAATGAGCAGTTCTTC. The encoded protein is CACEGGLAAYNEQFF.

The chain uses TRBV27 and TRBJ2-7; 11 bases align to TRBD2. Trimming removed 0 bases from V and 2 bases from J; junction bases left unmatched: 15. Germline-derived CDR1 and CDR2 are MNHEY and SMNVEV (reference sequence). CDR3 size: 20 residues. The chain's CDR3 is CASSLSKPGLAATKTYEQYF. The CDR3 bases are TGTGCCAGCAGTTTATCCAAACCGGGACTAGCGGCGACCAAGACCTACGAGCAGTACTTC.

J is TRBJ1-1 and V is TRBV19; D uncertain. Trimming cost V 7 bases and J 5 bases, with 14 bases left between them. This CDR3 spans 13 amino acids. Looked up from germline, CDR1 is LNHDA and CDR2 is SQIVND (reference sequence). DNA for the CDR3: TGTGCCAGTAACGAGGGAGGAAGGACTGAAGCTTTCTTT. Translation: CASNEGGRTEAFF.

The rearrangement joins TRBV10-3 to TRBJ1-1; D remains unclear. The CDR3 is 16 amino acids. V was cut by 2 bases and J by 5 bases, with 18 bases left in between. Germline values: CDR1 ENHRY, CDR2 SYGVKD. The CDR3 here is CAISETGGVAVTEAFF. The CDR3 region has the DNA TGTGCCATCAGTGAGACGGGCGGGGTGGCGGTTACTGAAGCTTTCTTT.

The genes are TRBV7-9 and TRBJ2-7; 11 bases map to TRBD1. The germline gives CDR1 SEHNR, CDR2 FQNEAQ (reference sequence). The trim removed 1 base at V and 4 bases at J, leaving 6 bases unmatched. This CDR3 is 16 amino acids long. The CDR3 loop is CASSLDWRDRGYEQYF. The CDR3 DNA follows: TGTGCCAGCAGCTTAGATTGGCGGGACAGGGGGTACGAGCAGTACTTC.

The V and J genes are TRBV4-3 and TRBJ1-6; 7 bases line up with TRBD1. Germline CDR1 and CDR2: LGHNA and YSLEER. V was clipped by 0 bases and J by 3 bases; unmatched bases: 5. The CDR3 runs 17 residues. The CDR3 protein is CASSQDLRDSYNSPLHF. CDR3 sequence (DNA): TGCGCCAGCAGCCAAGATTTGAGGGACAGCTATAATTCACCCCTCCACTTT.

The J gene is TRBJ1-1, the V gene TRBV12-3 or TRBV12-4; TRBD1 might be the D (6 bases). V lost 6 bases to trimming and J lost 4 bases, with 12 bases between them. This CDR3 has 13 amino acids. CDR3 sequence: CASRSGAGTEAFF. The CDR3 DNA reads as TGTGCCAGCAGATCAGGGGCTGGCACTGAAGCTTTCTTT.

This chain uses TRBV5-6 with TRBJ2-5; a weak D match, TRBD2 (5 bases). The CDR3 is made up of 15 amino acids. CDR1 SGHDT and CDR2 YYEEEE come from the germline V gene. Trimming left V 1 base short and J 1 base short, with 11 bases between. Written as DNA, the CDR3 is TGTGCCAGCAGCTTGCCTAGCTTGGCCCAAGAGACCCAGTACTTC. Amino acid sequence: CASSLPSLAQETQYF. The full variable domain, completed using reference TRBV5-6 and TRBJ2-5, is DAGVTQSPTHLIKTRGQQVTLRCSPKSGHDTVSWYQQALGQGPQFIFQYYEEEERQRGNFPDRFSGHQFPNYSSELNVNALLLGDSALYLCASSLPSLAQETQYFGPGTRLLVL.

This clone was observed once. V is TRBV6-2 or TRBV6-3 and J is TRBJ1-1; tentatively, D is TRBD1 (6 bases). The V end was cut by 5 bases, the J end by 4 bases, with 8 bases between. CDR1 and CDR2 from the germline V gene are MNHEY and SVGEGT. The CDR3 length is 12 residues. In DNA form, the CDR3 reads TGTGCCAGCAGTCGGACAGTCACTGAAGCTTTCTTT. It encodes CASSRTVTEAFF.

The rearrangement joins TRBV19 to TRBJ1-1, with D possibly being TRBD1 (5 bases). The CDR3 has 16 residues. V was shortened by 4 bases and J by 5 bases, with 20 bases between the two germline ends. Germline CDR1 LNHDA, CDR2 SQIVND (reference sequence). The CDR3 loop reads CASSTLTTAGGTEAFF. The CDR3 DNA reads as TGTGCCAGTAGTACCCTAACCACGGCCGGGGGGACTGAAGCTTTCTTT.

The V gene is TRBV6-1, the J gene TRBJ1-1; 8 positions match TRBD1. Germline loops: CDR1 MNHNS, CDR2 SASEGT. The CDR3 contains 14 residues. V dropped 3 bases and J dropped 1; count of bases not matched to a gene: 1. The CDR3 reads CASSDGQGNTEAFF. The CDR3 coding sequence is TGTGCCAGCAGTGACGGACAGGGGAACACTGAAGCTTTCTTT.

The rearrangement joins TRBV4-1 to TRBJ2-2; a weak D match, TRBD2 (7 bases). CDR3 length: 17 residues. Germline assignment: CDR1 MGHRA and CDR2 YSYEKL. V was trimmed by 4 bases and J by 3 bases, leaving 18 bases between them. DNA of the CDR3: TGCGCCAGCAGCCCTGGGGGGGCGCGGTACTACACCGGGGAGCTGTTTTTT. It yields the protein CASSPGGARYYTGELFF.

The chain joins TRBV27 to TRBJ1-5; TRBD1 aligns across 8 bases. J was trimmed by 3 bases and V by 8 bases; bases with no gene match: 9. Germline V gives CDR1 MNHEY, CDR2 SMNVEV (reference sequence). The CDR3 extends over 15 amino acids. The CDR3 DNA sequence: TGTGCCAGCCCTCCCCGGGACAGGTTCAATCAGCCCCAGCATTTT. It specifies CASPPRDRFNQPQHF.